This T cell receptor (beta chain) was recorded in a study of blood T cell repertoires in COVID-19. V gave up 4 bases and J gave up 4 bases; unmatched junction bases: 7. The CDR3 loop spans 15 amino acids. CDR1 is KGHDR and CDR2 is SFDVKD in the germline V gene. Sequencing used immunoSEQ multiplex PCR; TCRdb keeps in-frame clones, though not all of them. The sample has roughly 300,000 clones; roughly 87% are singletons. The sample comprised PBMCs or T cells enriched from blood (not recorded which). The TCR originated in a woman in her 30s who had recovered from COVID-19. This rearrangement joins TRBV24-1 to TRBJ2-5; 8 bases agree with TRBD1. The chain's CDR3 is CATSDRGQGGETQYF. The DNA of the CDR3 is TGTGCCACCAGTGACCGTGGACAGGGTGGAGAGACCCAGTACTTC.